These 4 T cell receptor beta chains originate from one sample sequenced in a study of T-cell memory formation after mild COVID-19. TCRdb fed the 5' RACE reads into MiXCR, producing one record per CDR3 protein. Among 300,000 or so distinct CDR3 sequences listed, more than 15% were seen once. The sequencing input was PBMCs or a T cell subset sorted from them (not recorded which). The source is a man aged 18 to 35 who had mild COVID-19 (a few samples of this study predate the infection). Cell type and time point are not known.

The rearrangement uses TRBV7-8 and TRBJ2-7, with D possibly called TRBD1 or TRBD2 (5 bases each). This CDR3 is built from 15 residues. Per the germline V gene, CDR1 is SGHVS and CDR2 is FQNEAQ. V was pared by 4 bases and J by 1 base, with 14 bases between. The CDR3 protein is CASSYRDRLSYEQYF. CDR3 in DNA: TGTGCCAGCAGCTACCGGGACCGTCTGTCCTACGAGCAGTACTTC.

This clonotype was seen more than once but under ten times. The V call is TRBV15, the J call TRBJ2-7; D unclear. Trimming pared 1 base from V and 4 bases from J, leaving 20 bases between. Germline V CDR1 and CDR2: LNHNV, YYDKDF (reference sequence). There are 17 residues in the CDR3. The CDR3 DNA reads as TGTGCCACCAGCAGAGGACGAAATCCCCTCGACATTTACGAGCAGTACGTC. It encodes CATSRGRNPLDIYEQYV.

DNA for the CDR3: TGTGCCATCAGTGGGCTAGCGCCGTCCTACGAGCAGTACTTC. Residues: CAISGLAPSYEQYF. The V gene is TRBV10-3, the J gene TRBJ2-7; D is perhaps TRBD2 (6 bases). This CDR3 spans 14 amino acids. Germline V gives CDR1 ENHRY, CDR2 SYGVKD. Trimming shortened V by 4 bases and J by 1 base, and 11 bases separated the two germline ends.

The V gene is TRBV5-5, the J gene TRBJ2-1, with TRBD2 matching 8 bases. The V and J ends lost 1 base and 4 bases, in that order; junction bases with no gene match: 1. Germline CDR1 reads SGHKS; CDR2 reads YYEKEE (reference sequence). The CDR3 runs 14 residues. CDR3 in DNA: TGTGCCAGCAGCTTGCGGGGGGGTTACAATGAGCAGTTCTTC. This encodes CASSLRGGYNEQFF.